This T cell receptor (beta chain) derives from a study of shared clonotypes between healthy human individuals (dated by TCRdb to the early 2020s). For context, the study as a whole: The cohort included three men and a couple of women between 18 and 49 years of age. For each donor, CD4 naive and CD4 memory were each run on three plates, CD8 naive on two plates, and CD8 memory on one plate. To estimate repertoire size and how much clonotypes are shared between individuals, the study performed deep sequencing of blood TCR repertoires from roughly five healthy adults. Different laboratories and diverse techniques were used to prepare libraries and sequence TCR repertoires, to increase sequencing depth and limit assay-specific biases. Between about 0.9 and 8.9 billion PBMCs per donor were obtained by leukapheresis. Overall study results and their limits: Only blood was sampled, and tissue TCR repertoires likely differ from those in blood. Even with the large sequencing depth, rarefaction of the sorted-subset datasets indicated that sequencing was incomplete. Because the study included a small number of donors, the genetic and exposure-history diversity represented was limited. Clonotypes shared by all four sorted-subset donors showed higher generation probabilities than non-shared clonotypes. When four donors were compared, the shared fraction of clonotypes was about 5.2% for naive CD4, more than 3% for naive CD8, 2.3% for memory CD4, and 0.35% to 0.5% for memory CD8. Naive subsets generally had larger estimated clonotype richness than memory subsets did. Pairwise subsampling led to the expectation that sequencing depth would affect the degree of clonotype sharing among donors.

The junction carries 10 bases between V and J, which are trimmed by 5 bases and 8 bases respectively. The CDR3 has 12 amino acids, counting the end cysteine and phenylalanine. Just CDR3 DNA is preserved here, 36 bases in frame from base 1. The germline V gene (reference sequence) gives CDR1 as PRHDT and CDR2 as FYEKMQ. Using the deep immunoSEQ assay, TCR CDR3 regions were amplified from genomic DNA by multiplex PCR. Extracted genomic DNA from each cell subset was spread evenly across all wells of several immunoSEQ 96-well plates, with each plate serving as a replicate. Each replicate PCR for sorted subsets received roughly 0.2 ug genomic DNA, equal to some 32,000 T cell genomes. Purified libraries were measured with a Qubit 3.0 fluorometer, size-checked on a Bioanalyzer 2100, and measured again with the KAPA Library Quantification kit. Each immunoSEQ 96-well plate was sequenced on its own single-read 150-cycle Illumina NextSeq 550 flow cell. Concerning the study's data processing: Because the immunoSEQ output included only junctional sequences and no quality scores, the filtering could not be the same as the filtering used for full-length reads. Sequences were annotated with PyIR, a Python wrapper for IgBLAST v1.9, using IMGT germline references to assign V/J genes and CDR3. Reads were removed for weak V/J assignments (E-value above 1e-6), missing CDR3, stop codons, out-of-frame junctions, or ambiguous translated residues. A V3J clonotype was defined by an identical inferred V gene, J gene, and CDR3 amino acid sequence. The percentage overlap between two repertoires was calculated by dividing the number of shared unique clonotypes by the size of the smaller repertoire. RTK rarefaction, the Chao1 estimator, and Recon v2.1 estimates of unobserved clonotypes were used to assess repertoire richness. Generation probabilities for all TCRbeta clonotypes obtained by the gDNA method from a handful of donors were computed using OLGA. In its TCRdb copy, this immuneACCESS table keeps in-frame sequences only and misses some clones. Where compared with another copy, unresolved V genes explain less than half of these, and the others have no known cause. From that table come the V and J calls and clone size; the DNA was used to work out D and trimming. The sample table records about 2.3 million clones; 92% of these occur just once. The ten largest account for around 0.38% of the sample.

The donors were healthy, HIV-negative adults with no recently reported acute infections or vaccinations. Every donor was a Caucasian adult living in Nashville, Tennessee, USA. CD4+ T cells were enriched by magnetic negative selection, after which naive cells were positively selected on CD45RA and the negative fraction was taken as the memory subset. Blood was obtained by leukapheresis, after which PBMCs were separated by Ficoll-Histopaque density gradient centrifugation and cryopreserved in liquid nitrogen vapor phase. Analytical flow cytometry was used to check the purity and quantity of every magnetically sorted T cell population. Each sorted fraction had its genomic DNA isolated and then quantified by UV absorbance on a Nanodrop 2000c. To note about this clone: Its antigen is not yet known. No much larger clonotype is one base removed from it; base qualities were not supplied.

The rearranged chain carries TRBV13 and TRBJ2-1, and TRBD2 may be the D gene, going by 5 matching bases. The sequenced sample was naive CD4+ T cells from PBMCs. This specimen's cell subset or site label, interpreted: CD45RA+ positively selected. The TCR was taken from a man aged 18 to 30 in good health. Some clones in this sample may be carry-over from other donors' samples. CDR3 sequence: CASSRVGDEQFF. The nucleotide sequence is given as TGTGCCAGCAGCCGGGTCGGGGATGAGCAGTTCTTC.